The 14 T cell receptor beta chains in this list originate from one sample, sequenced in a study of beta chain features in type 1 diabetes. Overall study findings and caveats: In every one of the four CD4+ subsets, TCRB CDR3s were moderately but significantly shorter in Type 1 diabetes patients.

These receptors lack a known antigen. TCRB transcripts that were expressed got sequenced, as all of the isolated RNA had been reverse transcribed. Sequencing was performed with immunoSEQ multiplex PCR; in TCRdb, only in-frame clones are kept and a portion is missing. The top ten clones hold 2.6% of a sample with around 120,000 clones, approximately 15% of them seen once. The sample consisted of central memory CD4+ T cells from blood. These receptors all stem from a young man with type 1 diabetes.

The chain recombines TRBV29-1 with TRBJ2-3; D is possibly TRBD1 (5 bases). Germline V gives CDR1 SQVTM, CDR2 ANQGSEA. The CDR3 sequence is 16 residues long. V lost 3 bases and J lost 3, with 19 bases in between. The CDR3 sequence is CSVEAGYNFGTDTQYF. CDR3 coding DNA: TGCAGCGTTGAGGCAGGGTATAATTTTGGGACAGATACGCAGTATTTT.

In its sample, this clone was seen a few times. This chain connects TRBV6-7 to TRBJ2-3; 10 bases line up with TRBD2. TRBV6-7 is identified as an open reading frame with a role that is uncertain. Losses at the gene ends were 6 bases for V and 0 bases for J; bases not matched to a gene: 6. The CDR3 runs to 16 residues. CDR3 sequence (DNA): TGTGCCAGCAGCCCCGGGACTAGCGATAGCACAGATACGCAGTATTTT. This gives the protein CASSPGTSDSTDTQYF.

This clone was counted a few times. V gene TRBV6-6 combines with J gene TRBJ1-1; D gene unclear. The CDR3 is made up of 14 amino acids. From germline, CDR1 is MNHNY and CDR2 SVGAGI (reference sequence). V was trimmed by 0 bases and J by 7 bases, leaving 12 bases between them. The DNA of the CDR3 is TGTGCCAGCAGTTACTCCCAGGCCCAAGGTGAAGCTTTCTTT. Its translation is CASSYSQAQGEAFF.

This clone was counted a few times. The chain joins TRBV19 to TRBJ2-2; tentative D call: TRBD2 (6 bases). V was trimmed by 7 bases and J by 0 bases, leaving 15 bases between them. The CDR3 totals 16 residues. In germline, CDR1 is LNHDA, CDR2 SQIVND (reference sequence). CDR3 DNA: TGTGCCAGTACTCGTGCGGGACTGGCGAACACCGGGGAGCTGTTTTTT. It codes for CASTRAGLANTGELFF.

CDR3 sequence: CASTLDRGRTGGELFF. CDR3 coding DNA: TGTGCCAGCACCCTGGACAGGGGGCGTACTGGCGGGGAGCTGTTTTTT. V is TRBV5-4 and J is TRBJ2-2; 11 bases are a match to TRBD1. This CDR3 has 16 residues. Germline V CDR1 and CDR2: SGHNT, YYREEE (reference sequence). V was pared by 6 bases and J by 7 bases, with 11 bases of the junction left unmatched.

This clone was found a few times. The chain has TRBV5-1 and TRBJ2-5; D may be TRBD1 (7 bases). V lost 6 bases to trimming and J lost 5 bases, with 26 bases between them. The CDR3 runs to 17 residues. The V gene's germline CDR1 is SGHRS and CDR2 YFSETQ. CDR3 DNA sequence: TGCGCCAGCACCCTTTCCCCTGGGACAGACGGAGGGGAGACCCAGTACTTC. Translation: CASTLSPGTDGGETQYF. Looking up the rest from reference TRBV5-1 and TRBJ2-5 gives the full variable domain: KAGVTQTPRYLIKTRGQQVTLSCSPISGHRSVSWYQQTPGQGLQFLFEYFSETQRNKGNFPGRFSGRQFSNSRSEMNVSTLELGDSALYLCASTLSPGTDGGETQYFGPGTRLLVL.

This clone counts as medium-sized (0.01 to 0.1%). CDR3 amino acids: CASRSGSSYEQYF. The CDR3 DNA sequence: TGTGCCAGCAGGTCAGGGTCCTCCTACGAGCAGTACTTC. V usage is TRBV7-2 and J usage is TRBJ2-7; weak D call: TRBD1 (5 bases). CDR3 length: 13 residues. Deletions cut 6 bases from V and 0 bases from J, with 9 bases between. Per germline, CDR1 SGHTA and CDR2 FQGNSA.

This clone has just a few counts. CDR3 nucleotides: TGCGCCAGCAGCTTCGGGGGTGACAATCAGCCCCAGCATTTT. Its translation: CASSFGGDNQPQHF. The chain links TRBV5-1 to TRBJ1-5; a possible D gene is TRBD1 (5 bases). Germline V gene lookup returns CDR1 SGHRS and CDR2 YFSETQ. Trimming cost V 2 bases and J 3 bases, with 9 bases left between them. The CDR3 is 14 amino acids. The variable domain in full, with the rest retrieved from reference TRBV5-1 and TRBJ1-5, is KAGVTQTPRYLIKTRGQQVTLSCSPISGHRSVSWYQQTPGQGLQFLFEYFSETQRNKGNFPGRFSGRQFSNSRSEMNVSTLELGDSALYLCASSFGGDNQPQHFGDGTRLSIL.

Concerning this clone itself: The sample carries other DNA sequences with the same CDR3. The rearrangement uses TRBV14 and TRBJ1-2, with a tentative D call TRBD1 (6 bases). The germline gives CDR1 SGHDN, CDR2 FVKESK. V lost 3 bases and J 2 bases, leaving 7 bases between the germline ends. CDR3 length: 13 amino acids. CDR3 residues: CASSQGANYGYTF. For the CDR3, the DNA is TGTGCCAGCAGCCAGGGGGCCAACTATGGCTACACCTTC.

This clone was seen only a few times. The J gene is TRBJ1-6, the V gene TRBV4-1; TRBD1 is a possible D gene (5 bases). The germline V gene has CDR1 MGHRA and CDR2 YSYEKL. V was clipped by 0 bases and J by 11 bases, with 14 bases between them. The CDR3 extends over 15 amino acids. The CDR3 region is CASSQDRGVLTPLHF. The CDR3 coding sequence is TGCGCCAGCAGCCAAGATCGAGGGGTTCTAACACCCCTCCACTTT.

The chain employs TRBV7-2 and TRBJ1-6, with a weak D call TRBD1 (6 bases). Germline V CDR1 and CDR2: SGHTA, FQGNSA. The CDR3 contains 14 residues. V lost 2 bases to trimming and J lost 8 bases, with 10 bases between them. CDR3 coding DNA: TGTGCCAGCAGCTTAAACAGGGTTCATTCACCCCTCCACTTT. It translates to CASSLNRVHSPLHF.

This chain links TRBV9 with TRBJ2-7; 16 bases match TRBD2. This CDR3 has 17 residues. Trimming cost V 2 bases and J 0 bases; bases outside gene matches: 2. Germline values: CDR1 SGDLS, CDR2 YYNGEE. In nucleotides, the CDR3 is TGTGCCAGCAGCGTGGGACTAGCGGGAGGGAGCTCCTACGAGCAGTACTTC. Protein sequence: CASSVGLAGGSSYEQYF.

This CDR3 reads CASSLWEGYGYTF. Written as DNA, the CDR3 is TGTGCCAGCAGCCTCTGGGAGGGCTATGGCTACACCTTC. V gene TRBV5-4 combines with J gene TRBJ1-2; D remains ambiguous. This CDR3 spans 13 amino acids. Trimming pared 4 bases from V and 4 bases from J, leaving 11 bases between. The germline V gene encodes CDR1 SGHNT and CDR2 YYREEE (reference sequence).

This clone was observed many times. The chain couples TRBV7-2 to TRBJ2-3, with 8 bases fitting TRBD2. Germline trimming cut 1 base from V and 5 bases from J; bases unmatched to any gene: 8. CDR1 SGHTA and CDR2 FQGNSA come from the germline V gene. The CDR3 runs to 16 residues. The CDR3: CASSLGRTSSGDTQYF. As DNA, the CDR3 is TGTGCCAGCAGCTTAGGAAGGACTAGCTCGGGAGATACGCAGTATTTT.